The next 3 T cell receptor beta chains were all read from a single sample in a study of CD8+ T cells in alopecia areata (dated by TCRdb to between 2018 and 2020). Library method: the immunoSEQ multiplex PCR assay. For TCR sequencing, RNA was extracted from every sample and reverse transcribed into cDNA to serve as template. Drawn from immuneACCESS, this table holds only the in-frame rearrangements with V and J called that TCRdb kept. Clones are partly lost; checked studies trace under half to an unresolved V gene and leave the rest unexplained. The sample yields 190,000 or so clones; around three fifths were counted once. The ten largest clones capture around 12% of the sample. In light of the paper, this sample's time point label describes: about 5 months on oral tofacitinib. The treatment or condition label of this sample denotes: oral pan-JAK inhibitor, 5-10 mg twice daily. This material consisted of CD8+ T cells sorted from blood, taken at week 24, from a patient treated with tofacitinib. These receptors all come from a human donor with alopecia areata.

This chain links TRBV11-2 with TRBJ2-2, with no clear D. V was trimmed by 7 bases and J by 7 bases, leaving 19 bases between them. This CDR3 has 15 amino acids. The V gene's germline CDR1 is SGHAT and CDR2 FQNNGV. The CDR3 DNA reads as TGTGCCAGCACTAAATGGGATCAGGTAGACGGGGAGCTGTTTTTT. Its protein is CASTKWDQVDGELFF.

This chain joins TRBV11-2 and TRBJ1-4; 10 bases line up with TRBD1. J was trimmed by 14 bases and V by 5 bases; bases with no gene match: 5. The CDR3 is 12 amino acids. Germline V lookup: CDR1 SGHAT, CDR2 FQNNGV. The CDR3 coding sequence is TGTGCCAGCAGCCCGTTGGGACAGGGGCTGTTTTTT. Translated: CASSPLGQGLFF.

The V call is TRBV10-3, the J call TRBJ2-5, with no clear D. The CDR3 is 13 amino acids. The germline gives CDR1 ENHRY, CDR2 SYGVKD. With 6 bases removed from V and 2 bases from J, the gap between germline ends came to 10 bases. The CDR3 spells CAIRDTYQETQYF. In DNA, the CDR3 is TGTGCCATCAGGGATACTTATCAAGAGACCCAGTACTTC.